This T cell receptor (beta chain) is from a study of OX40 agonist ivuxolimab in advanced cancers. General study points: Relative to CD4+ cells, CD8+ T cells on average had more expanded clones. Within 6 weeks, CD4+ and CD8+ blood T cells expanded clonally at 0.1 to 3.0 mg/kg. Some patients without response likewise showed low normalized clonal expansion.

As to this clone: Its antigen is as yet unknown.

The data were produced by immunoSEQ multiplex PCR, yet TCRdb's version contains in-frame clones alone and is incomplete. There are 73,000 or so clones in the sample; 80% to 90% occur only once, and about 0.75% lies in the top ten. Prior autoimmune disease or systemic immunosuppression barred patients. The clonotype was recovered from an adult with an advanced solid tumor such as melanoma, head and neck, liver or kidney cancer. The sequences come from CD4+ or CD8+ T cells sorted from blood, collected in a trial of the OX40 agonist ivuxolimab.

Here the CDR3 DNA reads TGTGCCAGCAGTTTGGCCGGGACAGGGGCCTACGAGCAGTACTTC. Amino acid sequence: CASSLAGTGAYEQYF. The chain is built from TRBV28 and TRBJ2-7, with TRBD1 matching over 10 bases. The ends lost 3 bases at V and 2 bases at J; junction bases unmatched: 4. This CDR3 has 15 amino acids. The germline V gene has CDR1 MDHEN and CDR2 SYDVKM. The full variable domain, with the rest looked up from reference TRBV28 and TRBJ2-7, is DVKVTQSSRYLVKRTGEKVFLECVQDMDHENMFWYRQDPGLGLRLIYFSYDVKMKEKGDIPEGYSVSREKKERFSLILESASTNQTSMYLCASSLAGTGAYEQYFGPGTRLTVT.